The sample holds a few counts of the clone carrying this TCR beta chain. Its antigen is unknown. This entry belongs to a study of shared clonotypes between healthy human individuals. Findings of the study overall: About 5.2% was the fraction of naive CD4 clonotypes found shared across several donors.

Donors were healthy HIV-negative adults without recent acute infections or vaccinations. Naive CD4+ cells were CD45RA-selected; the remaining cells were memory. Sequencing was performed with immunoSEQ multiplex PCR; in TCRdb, only in-frame clones are kept and a portion is missing. The repertoire has about 1 million clones, about 70% of them found once; the top ten carry over 1.3%. Germline CDR1 is SNHLY and CDR2 is FYNNEI. The V segment lost 4 bases and the J segment 4 bases; nucleotides outside the gene matches: 3. The CDR3 extends over 13 amino acids. This sequence originates from a young man in good health. The genes are TRBV2 and TRBJ1-2; TRBD1 matches at 7 bases. Sequencing used memory CD4+ T cells sorted from blood. Subset here: CD45RA-negative fraction. In DNA, the CDR3 is TGTGCCAGCAGTGCACAGGGGACCTATGGCTACACCTTC. Amino acids: CASSAQGTYGYTF.